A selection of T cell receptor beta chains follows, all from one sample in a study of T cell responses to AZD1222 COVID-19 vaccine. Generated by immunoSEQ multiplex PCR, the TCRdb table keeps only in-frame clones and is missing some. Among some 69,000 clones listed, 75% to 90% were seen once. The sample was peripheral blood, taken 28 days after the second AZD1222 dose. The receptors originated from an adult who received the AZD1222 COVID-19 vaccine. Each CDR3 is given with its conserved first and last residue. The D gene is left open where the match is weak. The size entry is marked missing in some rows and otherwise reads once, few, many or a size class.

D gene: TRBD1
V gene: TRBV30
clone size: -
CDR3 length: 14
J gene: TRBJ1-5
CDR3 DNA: TGTGCCTGGAGGGGGACAGGGGACAGGCAGCCCCAGCATTTT
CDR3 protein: CAWRGTGDRQPQHF

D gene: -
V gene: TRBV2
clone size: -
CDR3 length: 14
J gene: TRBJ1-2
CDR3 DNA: TGTGCCAGCAGTGAGTCGCAGAACAACTATGGCTACACCTTC
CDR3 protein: CASSESQNNYGYTF

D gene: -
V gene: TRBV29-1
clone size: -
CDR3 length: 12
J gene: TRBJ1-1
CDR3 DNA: TGCAGCGTTGAAGCCCAGGAACTGGGAGCTTTCTTT
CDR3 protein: CSVEAQELGAFF

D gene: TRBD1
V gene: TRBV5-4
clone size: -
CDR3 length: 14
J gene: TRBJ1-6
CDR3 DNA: TGTGCCAGCAGCACGGACAGGGGGATTTCACCCCTCCACTTT
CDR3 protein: CASSTDRGISPLHF

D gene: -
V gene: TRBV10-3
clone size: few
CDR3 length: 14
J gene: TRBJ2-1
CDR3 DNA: TGTGCCATCAGTGAGGGGGGCCCCTACAATGAGCAGTTCTTC
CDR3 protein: CAISEGGPYNEQFF

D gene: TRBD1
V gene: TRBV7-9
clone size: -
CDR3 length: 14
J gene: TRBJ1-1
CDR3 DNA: TGTGCCAGCAGCTGGGAGGGGGCGCGAACTGAAGCTTTCTTT
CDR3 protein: CASSWEGARTEAFF

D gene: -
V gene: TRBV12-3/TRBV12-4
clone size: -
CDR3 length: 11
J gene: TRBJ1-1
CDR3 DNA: TGTGCCAGCAGTTTCAGGGCAGAAGCTTTCTTT
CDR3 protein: CASSFRAEAFF

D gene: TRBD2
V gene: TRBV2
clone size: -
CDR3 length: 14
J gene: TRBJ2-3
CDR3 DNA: TGTGCCAGTAGGACTAGCGGGGGGCGGGCTACGCAGTATTTT
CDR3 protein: CASRTSGGRATQYF

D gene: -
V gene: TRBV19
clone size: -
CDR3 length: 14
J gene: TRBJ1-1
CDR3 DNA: TGTGCCACAAGGCAGGATCAGGCTTCCACTGAAGCTTTCTTT
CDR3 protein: CATRQDQASTEAFF

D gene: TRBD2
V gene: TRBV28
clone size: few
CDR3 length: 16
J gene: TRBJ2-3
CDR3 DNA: TGTGCCAGCAGTCCCAGCGGGGGGGCGGGGACAGATACGCAGTATTTT
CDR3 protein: CASSPSGGAGTDTQYF

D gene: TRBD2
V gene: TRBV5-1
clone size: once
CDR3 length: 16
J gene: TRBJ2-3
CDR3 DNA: TGCGCCAGCAGACCAATAGCGGGGGCCAACACAGATACGCAGTATTTT
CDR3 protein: CASRPIAGANTDTQYF

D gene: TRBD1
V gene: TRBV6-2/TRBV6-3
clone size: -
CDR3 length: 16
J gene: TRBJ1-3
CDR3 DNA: TGTGCCAGCAGTACCCTGGGACAGACCTCTGGAAACACCATATATTTT
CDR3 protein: CASSTLGQTSGNTIYF

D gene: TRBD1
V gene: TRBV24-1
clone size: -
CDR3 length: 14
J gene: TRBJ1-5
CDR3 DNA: TGTGCCACCAGTGACACAGGGGGCGGTCAGCCCCAGCATTTT
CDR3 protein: CATSDTGGGQPQHF

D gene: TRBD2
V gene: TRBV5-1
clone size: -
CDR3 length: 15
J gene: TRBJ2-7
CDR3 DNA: TGCGCCAGCAGCTACGCTAGCGGGGGGCAGAACGAGCAGTACTTC
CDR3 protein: CASSYASGGQNEQYF

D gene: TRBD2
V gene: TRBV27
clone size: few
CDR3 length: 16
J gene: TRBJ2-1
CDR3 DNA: TGTGCCAGCAGTTCTCAACCGGGACTAGCGGGGGGGGAGCAGTTCTTC
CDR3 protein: CASSSQPGLAGGEQFF

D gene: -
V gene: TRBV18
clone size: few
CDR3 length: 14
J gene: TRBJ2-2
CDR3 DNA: TGTGCCAGCTCACCAAGCTCCGGGGCCGGGGAGCTGTTTTTT
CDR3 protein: CASSPSSGAGELFF

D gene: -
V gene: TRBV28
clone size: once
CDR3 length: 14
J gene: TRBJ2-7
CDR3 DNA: TGTGCCAGCAGTGGGGGGACGGCGATGGTGGAGCAGTACTTC
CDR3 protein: CASSGGTAMVEQYF

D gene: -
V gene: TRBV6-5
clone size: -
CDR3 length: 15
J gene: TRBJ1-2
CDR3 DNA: TGTGCCAGCAGTTACTCGAGTCCAGCACTCTATGGCTACACCTTC
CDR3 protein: CASSYSSPALYGYTF

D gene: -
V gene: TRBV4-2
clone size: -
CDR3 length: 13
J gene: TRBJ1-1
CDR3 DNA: TGTGCCAGCAGCCAAGACAGGAACACTGAAGCTTTCTTT
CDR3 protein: CASSQDRNTEAFF

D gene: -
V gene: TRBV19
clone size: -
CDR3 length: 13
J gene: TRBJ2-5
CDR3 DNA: TGTGCCAGTAGTATTCGGCGCCAAGAGACCCAGTACTTC
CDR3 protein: CASSIRRQETQYF

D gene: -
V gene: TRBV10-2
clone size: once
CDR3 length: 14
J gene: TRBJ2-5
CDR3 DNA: TGCGCCAGCAATAGCTTGGGGCGAGAGGAGACCCAGTACTTC
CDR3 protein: CASNSLGREETQYF

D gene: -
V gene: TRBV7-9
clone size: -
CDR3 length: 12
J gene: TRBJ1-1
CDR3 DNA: TGTGCCAGCAGCTTCATGAACACTGAAGCTTTCTTT
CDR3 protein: CASSFMNTEAFF

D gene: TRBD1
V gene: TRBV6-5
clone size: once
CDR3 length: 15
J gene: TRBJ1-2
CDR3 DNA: TGTGCCAGCAGTCCCTGGGACAGAACCGACTATGGCTACACCTTC
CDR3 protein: CASSPWDRTDYGYTF

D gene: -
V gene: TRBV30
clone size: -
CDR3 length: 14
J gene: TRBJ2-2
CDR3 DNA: TGTGCCTGGAGTGTACGTTCGAGAACCGGGGAGCTGTTTTTT
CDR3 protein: CAWSVRSRTGELFF

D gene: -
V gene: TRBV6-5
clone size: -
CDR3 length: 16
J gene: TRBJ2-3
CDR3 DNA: TGTGCCAGCAGTTACTCCCTTGGTGCAGTCACAGATACGCAGTATTTT
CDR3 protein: CASSYSLGAVTDTQYF

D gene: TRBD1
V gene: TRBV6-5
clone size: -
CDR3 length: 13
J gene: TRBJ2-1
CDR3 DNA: TGTGCCAGCAGGCCGAACAGGGGAAATGAGCAGTTCTTC
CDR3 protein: CASRPNRGNEQFF

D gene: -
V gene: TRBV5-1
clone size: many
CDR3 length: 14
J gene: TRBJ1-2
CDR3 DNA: TGCGCCAGCAGCGAGACAGGCGAACCTTATGGCTACACCTTC
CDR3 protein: CASSETGEPYGYTF

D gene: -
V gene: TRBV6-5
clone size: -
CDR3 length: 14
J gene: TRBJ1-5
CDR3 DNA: TGTGCCAGCAGTTACTCGTCTTTGGCCGGAGCCCAGCATTTT
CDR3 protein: CASSYSSLAGAQHF

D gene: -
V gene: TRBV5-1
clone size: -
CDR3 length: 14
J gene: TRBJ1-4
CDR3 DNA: TGCGCCAGCAGCTTGACGGGGAATAGTGAAAAACTGTTTTTT
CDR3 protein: CASSLTGNSEKLFF

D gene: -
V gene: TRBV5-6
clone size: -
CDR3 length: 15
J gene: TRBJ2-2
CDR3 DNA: TGTGCCAGCAGCTTTGGAGGGTTGAACACCGGGGAGCTGTTTTTT
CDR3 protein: CASSFGGLNTGELFF

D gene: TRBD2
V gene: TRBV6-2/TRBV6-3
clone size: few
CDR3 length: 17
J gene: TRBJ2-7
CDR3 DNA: TGTGCCAGCAGTTACTCGAGTCTTGGCGGGGGAACCTACGAGCAGTACTTC
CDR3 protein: CASSYSSLGGGTYEQYF

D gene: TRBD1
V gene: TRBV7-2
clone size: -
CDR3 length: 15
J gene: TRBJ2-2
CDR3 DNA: TGTGCCAGCACCTTACCGGGACAGATCCACGGGGAGCTGTTTTTT
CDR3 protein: CASTLPGQIHGELFF

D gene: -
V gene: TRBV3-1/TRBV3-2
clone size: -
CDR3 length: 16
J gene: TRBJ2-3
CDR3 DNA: TGTGCCAGCAGCCTCGAGGTATGGAGGGGCACAGATACGCAGTATTTT
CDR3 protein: CASSLEVWRGTDTQYF

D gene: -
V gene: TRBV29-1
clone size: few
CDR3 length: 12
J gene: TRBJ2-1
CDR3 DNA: TGCAGCGTTGAAAGGAGTCTCAATGAGCAGTTCTTC
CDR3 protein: CSVERSLNEQFF

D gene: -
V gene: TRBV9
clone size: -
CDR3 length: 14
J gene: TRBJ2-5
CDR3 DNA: TGTGCCAGCAGCGTCGGGTCTTCGGGAGAGACCCAGTACTTC
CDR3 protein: CASSVGSSGETQYF

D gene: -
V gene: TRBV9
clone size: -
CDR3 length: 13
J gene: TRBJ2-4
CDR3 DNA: TGTGCCAGCAGCCTCGACAGGTGGGGCATTCAGTACTTC
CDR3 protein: CASSLDRWGIQYF

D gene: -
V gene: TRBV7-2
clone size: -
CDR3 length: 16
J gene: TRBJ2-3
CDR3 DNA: TGTGCCAGCAGCTTAGTTGGGGGTACCAGCACAGATACGCAGTATTTT
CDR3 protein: CASSLVGGTSTDTQYF

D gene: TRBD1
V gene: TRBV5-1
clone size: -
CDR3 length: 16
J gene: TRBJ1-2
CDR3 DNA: TGCGCCAGCAGTCAAGGGACAGGGATGGATAACTATGGCTACACCTTC
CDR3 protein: CASSQGTGMDNYGYTF

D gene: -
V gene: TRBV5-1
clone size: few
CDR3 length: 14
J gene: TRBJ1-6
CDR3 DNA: TGCGCCAGCAGCTTGGGGCCAGTTAATTCACCCCTCCACTTT
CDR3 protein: CASSLGPVNSPLHF

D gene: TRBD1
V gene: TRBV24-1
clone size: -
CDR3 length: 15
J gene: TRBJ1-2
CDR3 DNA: TGTGCCACCAGTGATGCTGACAGGGGTGGCTATGGCTACACCTTC
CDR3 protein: CATSDADRGGYGYTF

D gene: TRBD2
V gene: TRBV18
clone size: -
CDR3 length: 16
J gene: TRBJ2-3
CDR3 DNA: TGTGCCAGCTCACCACTCCGGGGGGGGTACACAGATACGCAGTATTTT
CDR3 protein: CASSPLRGGYTDTQYF

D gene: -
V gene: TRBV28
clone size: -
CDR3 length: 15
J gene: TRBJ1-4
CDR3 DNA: TGTGCCAGCAGTTTACTCAGACCGATTAATGAAAAACTGTTTTTT
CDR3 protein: CASSLLRPINEKLFF

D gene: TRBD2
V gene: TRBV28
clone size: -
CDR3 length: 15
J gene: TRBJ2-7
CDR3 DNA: TGTGCCAGCAGTTTACGGACTAGCGGAGCTTACGAGCAGTACTTC
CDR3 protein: CASSLRTSGAYEQYF

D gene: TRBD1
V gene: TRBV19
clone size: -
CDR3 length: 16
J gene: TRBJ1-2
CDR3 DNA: TGTGCCAGTAGTTCCGGACAGGCGGTGGGTAACTATGGCTACACCTTC
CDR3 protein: CASSSGQAVGNYGYTF

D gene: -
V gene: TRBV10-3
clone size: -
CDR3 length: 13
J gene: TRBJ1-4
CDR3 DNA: TGTGCCACCTCCGAGGGGGGAGGTGAAAAACTGTTTTTT
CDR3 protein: CATSEGGGEKLFF

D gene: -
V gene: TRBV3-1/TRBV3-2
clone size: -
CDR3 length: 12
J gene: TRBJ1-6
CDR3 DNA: TGTGCCAGCAGCCAAGCCGGTTCACCCCTCCACTTT
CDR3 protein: CASSQAGSPLHF

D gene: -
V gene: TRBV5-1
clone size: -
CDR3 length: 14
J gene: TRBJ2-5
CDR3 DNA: TGCGCCAGCAGCCGCCGGACAGCGCAAGAGACCCAGTACTTC
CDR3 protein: CASSRRTAQETQYF

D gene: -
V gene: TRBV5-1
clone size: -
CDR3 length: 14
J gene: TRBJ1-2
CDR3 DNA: TGCGCCAGCAGCTTGGATCCCGGGAGTGCTGGCTACACCTTC
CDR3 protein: CASSLDPGSAGYTF

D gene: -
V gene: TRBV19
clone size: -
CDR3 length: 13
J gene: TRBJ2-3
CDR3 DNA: TGTGCCAGTAGTATGGTTTGGACAGATACGCAGTATTTT
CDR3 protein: CASSMVWTDTQYF

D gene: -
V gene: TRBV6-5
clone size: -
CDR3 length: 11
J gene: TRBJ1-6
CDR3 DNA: TGTGCCAGCAGCCAGGGAATACTCCTCCACTTT
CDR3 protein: CASSQGILLHF

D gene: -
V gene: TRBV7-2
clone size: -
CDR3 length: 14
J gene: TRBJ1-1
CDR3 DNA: TGTGCCAGCAGCTTAAGGGGGATGAACACTGAAGCTTTCTTT
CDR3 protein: CASSLRGMNTEAFF

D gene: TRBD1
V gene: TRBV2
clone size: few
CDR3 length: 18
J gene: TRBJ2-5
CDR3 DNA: TGTGCCAGCAGTGAAGCGCTCCCCGGGACAGGGCTGCAAGAGACCCAGTACTTC
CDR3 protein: CASSEALPGTGLQETQYF

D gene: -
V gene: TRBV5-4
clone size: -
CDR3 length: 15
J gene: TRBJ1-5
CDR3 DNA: TGTGCCAGCAGCTTAGGGGGTAATAGCAATCAGCCCCAGCATTTT
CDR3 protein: CASSLGGNSNQPQHF

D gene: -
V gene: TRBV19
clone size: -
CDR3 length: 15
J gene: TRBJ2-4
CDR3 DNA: TGTGCCAGTAGTATAGCCCCAGGGCTATCGGACATTCAGTACTTC
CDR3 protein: CASSIAPGLSDIQYF

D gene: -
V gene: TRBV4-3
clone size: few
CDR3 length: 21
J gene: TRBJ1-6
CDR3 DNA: TGCGCCAGCAGCCAAGATATTGGCCAGAGGATAACCGTCCAACTTAATTCACCCCTCCACTTT
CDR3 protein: CASSQDIGQRITVQLNSPLHF